This T cell receptor beta chain was identified during a study of blood T cell repertoires in COVID-19. At the level of the study: The United States, Italy and Spain supplied acute and convalescent COVID-19 samples.

Per the germline V gene, CDR1 is KGHSH and CDR2 is LQKENI. The length of the CDR3 is 13 residues. Trimming took off 5 bases at V and 5 bases at J, with 10 bases between the two ends. This table comes from immunoSEQ multiplex PCR, and its TCRdb copy is limited to in-frame clones, with some not included. The sample records over 200,000 clones, about 89% being singletons. This TCR was recovered from a man aged 35-49 years who had recovered from COVID-19. V gene TRBV18 combines with J gene TRBJ1-5; the D is unclear. The sequenced material came from peripheral blood. The CDR3 here is CASSAHRDQPQHF. Here the CDR3 DNA reads TGTGCCAGCTCAGCCCACAGAGATCAGCCCCAGCATTTT.